These 12 T cell receptor beta chains share one sample of origin, sequenced in a study of metastatic and nonmetastatic thyroid tumors. All patients were treatment-naive before thyroid surgery. TCRdb re-processed the PCR reads through MiXCR. The sample has 50,000 or so clones; less than 25% are singletons. Specimen: blood. Source of these receptors: a male donor with papillary thyroid cancer or a benign thyroid nodule (not recorded which). Some clones in this sample may be carry-over from other donors' samples.

This clone was recorded a few times. The V gene is TRBV5-6, the J gene TRBJ1-2; 7 bases match TRBD1. J gave up 5 bases and V 2 bases, and 12 bases lay outside the gene matches. CDR1 and CDR2 (germline): SGHDT, YYEEEE. The CDR3 runs 16 residues. The DNA of the CDR3 is TGTGCCAGCAGCTTAGCTTTGGGACAGAACCTTTATGGCTACACCTTC. This gives the protein CASSLALGQNLYGYTF.

This clone was observed many times. The J gene is TRBJ1-5, the V gene TRBV6-1; 8 bases line up with TRBD1. Germline CDR1 and CDR2: MNHNS and SASEGT. This CDR3 contains 15 residues. The ends lost 7 bases at V and 2 bases at J; junction bases unmatched: 7. CDR3 nucleotides: TGTGCCAGCACCTTGGGGGGACAGGGCAATCAGCCCCAGCATTTT. Translating gives CASTLGGQGNQPQHF.

This clone was observed a few times. The chain recombines TRBV10-3 with TRBJ1-1; 9 nucleotides match TRBD1. J gave up 1 base and V 4 bases, and 4 bases lay outside the gene matches. The V gene's germline CDR1 is ENHRY and CDR2 SYGVKD. CDR3 length: 15 amino acids. The CDR3 region is CAISAEDRGNTEAFF. The CDR3 bases are TGTGCCATCAGTGCCGAGGACAGGGGGAACACTGAAGCTTTCTTT.

This clone showed up many times. V usage is TRBV30 and J usage is TRBJ1-3, with no clear D. The CDR3 totals 15 residues. Trimming removed 1 base at V and 0 bases at J, with 10 bases between. Per germline, CDR1 GTSNPN and CDR2 SVGIG (reference sequence). CDR3 sequence: CAWSERIFSGNTIYF. CDR3 bases: TGTGCCTGGAGTGAGAGGATTTTCTCTGGAAACACCATATATTTT.

The rearrangement joins TRBV10-3 to TRBJ1-2; 8 bases map to TRBD1. In germline, CDR1 is ENHRY, CDR2 SYGVKD. J gave up 4 bases and V 7 bases, and 17 bases lay outside the gene matches. CDR3 size: 17 residues. CDR3 in DNA: TGTGCCATCACCGACAGGGGTTCGGGGGCTCTGGGCTATGGCTACACCTTC. Protein: CAITDRGSGALGYGYTF.

There are many counts of this clone. J is TRBJ1-2 and V is TRBV5-4, with 7 bases lining up with TRBD1. This CDR3 spans 14 amino acids. The V gene's germline CDR1 is SGHNT and CDR2 YYREEE (reference sequence). V shed 3 bases, J shed 4 bases, and the junction held 6 bases outside the gene matches. Written as DNA, the CDR3 is TGTGCCAGCAGCTCGCGGACAGGTATCTATGGCTACACCTTC. It translates to CASSSRTGIYGYTF.

This chain links TRBV20-1 with TRBJ2-7; 13 bases match TRBD2. The germline V gene encodes CDR1 DFQATT and CDR2 SNEGSKA (reference sequence). Unmatched junction bases numbered 17, after V lost 6 bases and J lost 0 bases. The CDR3 totals 19 residues. The CDR3 region has the DNA TGCAGTGCACCTCCCCGACTAGCGGGAGGTCGGGAAAGCTCCTACGAGCAGTACTTC. Amino acid sequence: CSAPPRLAGGRESSYEQYF.

On this clone: The junction does not match germline at one end; this may be a read error. This chain links TRBV6-1 with TRBJ1-1; 7 nucleotides match TRBD1. Per the germline V gene, CDR1 is MNHNS and CDR2 is SASEGT. This CDR3 contains 15 residues. CDR3 sequence (DNA): TGTGCCAGCAGTCAAGCCCAAGGGACAGTTTCTGAAGCTTTCTTT. This encodes CASSQAQGTVSEAFF.

This clone was counted many times. A much larger clonotype is one base distant, so this may be a read error. The same CDR3 can be traced to other DNA sequences in this sample. V usage is TRBV6-1 and J usage is TRBJ2-5; TRBD2 agrees at 8 bases. CDR3 length: 16 amino acids. Germline CDR1 and CDR2: MNHNS and SASEGT. The V segment lost 3 bases and the J segment 2 bases; nucleotides outside the gene matches: 8. CDR3 nucleotide sequence: TGTGCCAGCAGTGACAGGACCAGCGGGAGACAAGAGACCCAGTACTTC. As protein: CASSDRTSGRQETQYF.

This clone has just a few counts. One base away lies a much larger clone, so this may be a sequencing read error. The same CDR3 also results from other DNA sequences found in this sample. V usage is TRBV3-1 and J usage is TRBJ1-1; D ambiguous. The germline CDR1 and CDR2 sequences are LGHDT and YNNKEL (reference sequence). The CDR3 spans 14 residues. The CDR3 nucleotides read TGCGCCAGCAGCCAAGGCGGGGTGAACACTGAAGCTTTCTTT. The encoded protein is CASSQGGVNTEAFF.

The chain employs TRBV10-3 and TRBJ2-7; 12 bases are shared with TRBD1. Germline V gene data show CDR1 as ENHRY and CDR2 as SYGVKD. The CDR3 spans 15 residues. V lost 3 bases and J lost 5; bases outside the gene matches: 5. The CDR3 coding sequence is TGTGCCATCAGTGAACCGGGACAGGGGGCCCACGAGCAGTACTTC. Translating it yields CAISEPGQGAHEQYF.

This clone was seen at least ten times. The J gene is TRBJ2-2, the V gene TRBV5-5, with TRBD1 matching over 9 bases. Unmatched junction bases numbered 7, after V lost 0 bases and J lost 7 bases. The CDR3 totals 16 residues. Germline V lookup: CDR1 SGHKS, CDR2 YYEKEE (reference sequence). The CDR3 nucleotides are TGTGCCAGCAGCTTGGGACAGGGGGGTTATCACGGGGAGCTGTTTTTT. Protein product: CASSLGQGGYHGELFF.